Detailed here is one T cell receptor beta chain. The antigen is undetermined. The data belong to a study of regulatory T cells in long-lasting Graves disease. The time point: persistent/refractory GD, antithyroid drugs over 5 years with positive TRAb. PBMCs were the source of the RNA used for TCR sequencing. CDR1 is SGHRS and CDR2 is YFSETQ in the germline V gene. This CDR3 region has 16 residues. Trimming left V 0 bases short and J 2 bases short, with 11 bases between. For TCR beta, libraries came from iRepertoire HTBI primers and Arm-PCR of CDR3 regions. In the authors' methods: Among the samples, approximately 60 TRBV and 14 TRBJ segments were identified. TCRdb itself ran the multiplex PCR reads through MiXCR, one entry per CDR3 protein. These V and J calls originate from TCRdb's pipeline instead of the authors' own analysis. The sample records roughly 500,000 distinct CDR3 sequences, less than 25% being singletons.

Study outcomes and limitations: Persistent disease showed a preference for TRBV28, TRBJ1-2 and TRBJ2-5. Newly diagnosed Graves' patients had higher TCR diversity than persistent ones. Sampling was limited to peripheral blood rather than thyroid tissue.

The sequence was obtained from a female donor with Graves disease. The rearrangement uses TRBV5-1 and TRBJ2-2; TRBD1 is a possible D gene (6 bases). Material: peripheral blood mononuclear cells (PBMCs), obtained when the disease was refractory, from a patient treated with antithyroid drugs. In DNA, the CDR3 is TGCGCCAGCAGCTTGGAAGGACAGCTAAACACCGGGGAGCTGTTTTTT. Residues: CASSLEGQLNTGELFF.